These 22 T cell receptor beta chains share one sample of origin, sequenced in a study of blood T cell repertoires in COVID-19. Generated by immunoSEQ multiplex PCR, the TCRdb table keeps only in-frame clones and is missing some. This table holds about 330,000 clones, approximately 87% found once. The sample comprised PBMCs or T cells enriched from blood (not recorded which). These receptors were obtained from a woman aged 25 to 39 who had recovered from COVID-19.

The rearrangement joins TRBV7-2 to TRBJ1-1, with D tentatively TRBD1 (5 bases). V was cut by 2 bases and J by 1 base, with 8 bases left in between. Germline CDR1 is SGHTA and CDR2 is FQGNSA. The CDR3 is 14 residues long. The CDR3 loop reads CASSLSRANTEAFF. The CDR3, as DNA: TGTGCCAGCAGCTTAAGCAGGGCGAACACTGAAGCTTTCTTT.

The chain combines TRBV11-3 with TRBJ2-5; 9 nucleotides match TRBD1. The CDR3 spans 15 residues. The V and J ends lost 5 bases and 5 bases, in that order; junction bases with no gene match: 9. In germline, CDR1 is SGHNT, CDR2 YENEEA. The CDR3 region is CASSQGTGLWETQYF. The DNA of the CDR3 is TGTGCCAGCAGCCAAGGGACAGGGCTATGGGAGACCCAGTACTTC.

J is TRBJ2-5 and V is TRBV18; possibly TRBD2 for D (6 bases). Trimming removed 4 bases from V and 2 bases from J, with 17 bases in between. CDR1 is KGHSH, CDR2 LQKENI, per germline. The CDR3 extends over 16 amino acids. CDR3 amino acids: CASSLRGTGLQETQYF. Written as DNA, the CDR3 is TGTGCCAGCTCACTCCGGGGGACGGGCCTTCAAGAGACCCAGTACTTC.

J is TRBJ2-3 and V is TRBV18; TRBD2 agrees at 8 bases. Germline V lookup: CDR1 KGHSH, CDR2 LQKENI. V dropped 4 bases and J dropped 4; count of bases not matched to a gene: 13. The length of the CDR3 is 17 residues. CDR3 protein: CASSRTTGTSVPDTQYF. In DNA, the CDR3 is TGTGCCAGCTCACGAACTACCGGGACTAGTGTCCCAGATACGCAGTATTTT.

The V call is TRBV5-4, the J call TRBJ2-5, with TRBD1 as a possible D gene (5 bases). CDR1 and CDR2 from the germline V gene are SGHNT and YYREEE (reference sequence). V was shortened by 0 bases and J by 1 base, with 10 bases between the two germline ends. This CDR3 region has 15 residues. CDR3 nucleotide sequence: TGTGCCAGCAGCTTGGGAGGTCAGGGCCAAGAGACCCAGTACTTC. It specifies CASSLGGQGQETQYF.

V and J are TRBV15 and TRBJ2-2, with 8 bases fitting TRBD1. CDR3 length: 17 residues. Germline-derived CDR1 and CDR2 are LNHNV and YYDKDF (reference sequence). Trimming at V came to 3 bases and at J to 7 bases, leaving 13 bases not matched to a gene. The chain's CDR3 is CATSRDSGPQGGGELFF. CDR3 nucleotides: TGTGCCACCAGCAGGGATTCCGGGCCACAGGGGGGCGGGGAGCTGTTTTTT. Together with reference TRBV15 and TRBJ2-2, the CDR3 gives the full variable domain: DAMVIQNPRYQVTQFGKPVTLSCSQTLNHNVMYWYQQKSSQAPKLLFHYYDKDFNNEADTPDNFQSRRPNTSFCFLDIRSPGLGDTAMYLCATSRDSGPQGGGELFFGEGSRLTVL.

The chain uses TRBV9 and TRBJ2-1, with D possibly being TRBD2 (6 bases). Trimming pared 0 bases from V and 4 bases from J, leaving 11 bases between. There are 15 residues in the CDR3. CDR1 is SGDLS, CDR2 YYNGEE, per germline. CDR3 DNA: TGTGCCAGCAGCGTAGCCGGGCGGGGATACAATGAGCAGTTCTTC. It yields the protein CASSVAGRGYNEQFF.

This chain uses TRBV28 with TRBJ1-5; 10 bases match TRBD1. CDR1 and CDR2 from the germline V gene are MDHEN and SYDVKM. Losses at the gene ends were 3 bases for V and 3 bases for J; bases not matched to a gene: 8. This CDR3 contains 17 residues. The CDR3 DNA reads TGTGCCAGCAGTTTGATGGGACAGGGGTTATCCAATCAGCCCCAGCATTTT. Protein sequence: CASSLMGQGLSNQPQHF.

The chain carries TRBV5-4 and TRBJ2-4; maybe TRBD2 (6 bases). Germline V lookup: CDR1 SGHNT, CDR2 YYREEE (reference sequence). This CDR3 has 16 amino acids. The germline V and J ends were trimmed by 1 base and 0 bases, with 11 bases remaining between them. As DNA, the CDR3 is TGTGCCAGCAGCTTGCGCGGGGCCCTAGCCAAAAACATTCAGTACTTC. As protein: CASSLRGALAKNIQYF.

The chain combines TRBV19 with TRBJ2-7; 7 positions match TRBD1. Per germline, CDR1 LNHDA and CDR2 SQIVND (reference sequence). The CDR3 runs to 16 residues. Unmatched junction bases numbered 9, after V lost 1 base and J lost 3 bases. CDR3 region: CASSIAGDSKFYEQYF. In nucleotides, the CDR3 is TGTGCCAGTAGTATAGCCGGGGACAGTAAATTCTACGAGCAGTACTTC.

The chain combines TRBV4-3 with TRBJ1-1; D is unclear. Germline-derived CDR1 and CDR2 are LGHNA and YSLEER. The CDR3 covers 14 residues. Deletions cut 4 bases from V and 1 base from J, with 10 bases between. CDR3 sequence reads: CASSPRSGNTEAFF. The CDR3 coding sequence is TGCGCCAGCAGCCCCCGATCCGGGAACACTGAAGCTTTCTTT.

About this clone: One junction end does not reproduce the germline sequence, and a read error may be involved. V and J are TRBV7-7 and TRBJ2-1, with TRBD2 matching 10 bases. Per the germline V gene, CDR1 is SSHAT and CDR2 is FNYEAQ (reference sequence). This CDR3 is built from 14 residues. This CDR3 is CASSLAGGTNEQFF. As DNA, the CDR3 is TGTGCTAGCAGCTTAGCGGGGGGTACCAATGAGCAGTTCTTC.

This clone was observed a single time. This chain uses TRBV7-9 with TRBJ1-4, with D possibly matching TRBD1 (5 bases). Germline V gene data show CDR1 as SEHNR and CDR2 as FQNEAQ (reference sequence). CDR3 size: 18 residues. Between the trimmed V and J ends, which lost 3 bases and 8 bases, there was a span of 25 bases. The CDR3 coding sequence is TGTGCCAGCAGCTTCTTCGGCCGAAGCATGCTTAAGGGGGAAAAACTGTTTTTT. It encodes CASSFFGRSMLKGEKLFF.

The chain couples TRBV5-8 to TRBJ1-2, with 8 bases identical to TRBD1. The V gene end was trimmed by 0 bases and the J gene end by 0 bases; junction bases not matched to a gene: 4. The germline V gene encodes CDR1 SGHTS and CDR2 YDEGEE. This CDR3 is built from 16 residues. The chain's CDR3 is CASSLVGTGANYGYTF. The CDR3 region has the DNA TGTGCCAGCAGCTTGGTGGGGACAGGAGCTAACTATGGCTACACCTTC.

The gene calls are TRBV9 and TRBJ1-5; 8 bases line up with TRBD1. The V and J ends lost 3 bases and 6 bases, in that order; junction bases with no gene match: 8. This CDR3 contains 15 residues. Germline V gene data show CDR1 as SGDLS and CDR2 as YYNGEE. CDR3 nucleotide sequence: TGTGCCAGCAGCGCCCAGGGGGCGGCAGGTCAGCCCCAGCATTTT. Its protein is CASSAQGAAGQPQHF.

A single count supports this clone. J is TRBJ1-6 and V is TRBV27; D not certain. Trimming pared 7 bases from V and 10 bases from J, leaving 14 bases between. The CDR3 length is 13 residues. CDR1 MNHEY and CDR2 SMNVEV come from the germline V gene (reference sequence). The CDR3 sequence is CASKVASESPLHF. The DNA of the CDR3 is TGTGCCAGCAAAGTCGCATCGGAGTCACCCCTCCACTTT.

The chain links TRBV6-5 to TRBJ1-2; D might be TRBD1 (5 bases). CDR1 and CDR2 (germline): MNHEY, SVGAGI. V was pared by 6 bases and J by 3 bases, with 11 bases between. The CDR3 covers 13 residues. The DNA for the CDR3 is TGTGCCAGCAGCAAAGGGGAAGACTATGGCTACACCTTC. Its protein product is CASSKGEDYGYTF.

The CDR3 DNA reads as TGTGCCAGTGGAGCGGGGGTGTACAATGAGCAGTTCTTC. Its protein product is CASGAGVYNEQFF. V is TRBV7-2 and J is TRBJ2-1, with 8 bases aligning to TRBD2. CDR1 and CDR2 from the germline V gene are SGHTA and FQGNSA. Trimming removed 9 bases from V and 4 bases from J; junction bases left unmatched: 5. The CDR3 is 13 residues long.

The chain joins TRBV18 to TRBJ2-5; the D gene is possibly TRBD1 (6 bases). This CDR3 spans 15 amino acids. The ends were cut back, 4 bases at V and 1 base at J, with 13 bases in the middle. CDR1 is KGHSH, CDR2 LQKENI, per germline. CDR3 in amino acids: CASSRGEGGQETQYF. Here the CDR3 DNA reads TGTGCCAGCTCACGAGGGGAAGGGGGCCAAGAGACCCAGTACTTC.

V gene TRBV6-5 combines with J gene TRBJ1-2; possible D gene TRBD1, 6 bases. The germline CDR1 and CDR2 sequences are MNHEY and SVGAGI. CDR3 size: 13 residues. V was trimmed by 5 bases and J by 5 bases, leaving 12 bases between them. CDR3 sequence (DNA): TGTGCCAGCAGTCGCACAGGGATGTATGGCTACACCTTC. It translates to CASSRTGMYGYTF.

Remarks on this clone: The identical CDR3 is also encoded by other nucleotide sequences in the sample. This rearrangement joins TRBV27 to TRBJ1-1; 8 nucleotides align to TRBD1. Per the germline V gene, CDR1 is MNHEY and CDR2 is SMNVEV (reference sequence). This CDR3 spans 14 amino acids. The ends lost 3 bases at V and 1 base at J; junction bases unmatched: 1. The CDR3 loop reads CASSFGTGNTEAFF. The CDR3 DNA sequence: TGTGCCAGCAGTTTCGGGACAGGGAACACTGAAGCTTTCTTT.

The chain is built from TRBV4-1 and TRBJ1-5; D might be TRBD1 (6 bases). Trimming took off 0 bases at V and 5 bases at J, with 17 bases between the two ends. Germline lookup yields CDR1 MGHRA and CDR2 YSYEKL. This CDR3 has 17 residues. The DNA of the CDR3 is TGCGCCAGCAGCCAAGATGGGGCAGGGGTTAGTGATCAGCCCCAGCATTTT. Its protein is CASSQDGAGVSDQPQHF.